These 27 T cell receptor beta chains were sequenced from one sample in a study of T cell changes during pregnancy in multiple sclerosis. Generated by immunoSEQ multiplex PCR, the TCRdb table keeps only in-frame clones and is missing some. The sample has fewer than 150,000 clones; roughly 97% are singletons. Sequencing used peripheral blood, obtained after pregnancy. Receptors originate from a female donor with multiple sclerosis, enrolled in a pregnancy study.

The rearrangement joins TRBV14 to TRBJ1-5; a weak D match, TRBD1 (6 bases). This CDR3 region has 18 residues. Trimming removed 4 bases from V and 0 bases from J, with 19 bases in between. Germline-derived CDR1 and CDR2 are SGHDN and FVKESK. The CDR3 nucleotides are TGTGCCAGCAGCCCCCTAACAGGGTCCCCAAGTAGCAATCAGCCCCAGCATTTT. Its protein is CASSPLTGSPSSNQPQHF.

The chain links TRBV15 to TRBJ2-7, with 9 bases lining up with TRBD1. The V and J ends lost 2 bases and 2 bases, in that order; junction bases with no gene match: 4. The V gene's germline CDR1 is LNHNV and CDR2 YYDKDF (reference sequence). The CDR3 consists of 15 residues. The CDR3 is CATSRRTGETYEQYF. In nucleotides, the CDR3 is TGTGCCACCAGCAGACGGACAGGGGAGACCTACGAGCAGTACTTC.

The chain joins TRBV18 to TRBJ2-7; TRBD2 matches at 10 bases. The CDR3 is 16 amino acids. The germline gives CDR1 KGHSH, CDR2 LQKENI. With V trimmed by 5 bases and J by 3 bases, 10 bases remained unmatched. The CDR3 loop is CASSEVVAGGRYEQYF. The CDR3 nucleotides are TGTGCCAGCTCAGAGGTCGTAGCGGGAGGTCGCTACGAGCAGTACTTC.

The CDR3 region is CASSWRGTGELFF. The CDR3 bases are TGTGCCAGCAGTTGGCGGGGCACCGGGGAGCTGTTTTTT. This rearrangement joins TRBV27 to TRBJ2-2; D possibly corresponds to TRBD2 (6 bases). The length of the CDR3 is 13 residues. From germline, CDR1 is MNHEY and CDR2 SMNVEV (reference sequence). Trimming pared 4 bases from V and 4 bases from J, leaving 7 bases between.

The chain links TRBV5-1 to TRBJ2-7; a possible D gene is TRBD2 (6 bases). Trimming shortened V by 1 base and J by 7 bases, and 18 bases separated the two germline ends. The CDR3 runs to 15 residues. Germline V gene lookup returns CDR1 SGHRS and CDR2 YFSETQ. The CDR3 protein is CASSLSGTGEVEQYF. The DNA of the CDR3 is TGCGCCAGCAGCTTGAGTGGGACGGGAGAGGTAGAGCAGTACTTC.

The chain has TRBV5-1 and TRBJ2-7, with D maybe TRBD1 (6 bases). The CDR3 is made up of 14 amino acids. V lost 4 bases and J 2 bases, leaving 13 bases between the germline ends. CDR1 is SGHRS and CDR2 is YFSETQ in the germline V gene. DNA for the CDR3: TGCGCCAGCAGCGCTCAACAGGGAGCCTACGAGCAGTACTTC. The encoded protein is CASSAQQGAYEQYF.

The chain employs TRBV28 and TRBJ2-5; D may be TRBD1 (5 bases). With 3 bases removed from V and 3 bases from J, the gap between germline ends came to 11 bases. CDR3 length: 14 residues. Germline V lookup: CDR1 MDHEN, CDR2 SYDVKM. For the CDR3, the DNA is TGTGCCAGCAGTTTTGAGTTAGGGGAAGAGACCCAGTACTTC. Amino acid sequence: CASSFELGEETQYF.

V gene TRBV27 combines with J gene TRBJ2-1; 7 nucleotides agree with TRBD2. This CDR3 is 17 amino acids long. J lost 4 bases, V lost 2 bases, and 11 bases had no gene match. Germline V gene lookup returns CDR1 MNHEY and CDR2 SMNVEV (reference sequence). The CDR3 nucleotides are TGTGCCAGCAGTTTAGGAGCGGGATCTTCTCGGTACAATGAGCAGTTCTTC. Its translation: CASSLGAGSSRYNEQFF.

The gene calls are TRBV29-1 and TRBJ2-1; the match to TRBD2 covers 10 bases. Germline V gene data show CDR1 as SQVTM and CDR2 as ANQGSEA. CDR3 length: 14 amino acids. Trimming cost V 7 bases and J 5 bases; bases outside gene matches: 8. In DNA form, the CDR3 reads TGCAGCGCTTTGGGACTAGCGTTTAACAATGAGCAGTTCTTC. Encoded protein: CSALGLAFNNEQFF.

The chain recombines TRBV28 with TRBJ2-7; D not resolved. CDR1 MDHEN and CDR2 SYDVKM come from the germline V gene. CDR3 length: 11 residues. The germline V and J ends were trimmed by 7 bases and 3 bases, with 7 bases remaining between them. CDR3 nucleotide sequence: TGTGCCAGCAAATCCCACTACGAGCAGTACTTC. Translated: CASKSHYEQYF.

The CDR3: CASSPDYMYEQYF. In nucleotides, the CDR3 is TGCGCCAGCAGCCCTGATTACATGTACGAGCAGTACTTC. This chain uses TRBV5-1 with TRBJ2-7; no clear D gene. Germline V CDR1 and CDR2: SGHRS, YFSETQ. Trimming pared 4 bases from V and 4 bases from J, leaving 12 bases between. The CDR3 extends over 13 amino acids.

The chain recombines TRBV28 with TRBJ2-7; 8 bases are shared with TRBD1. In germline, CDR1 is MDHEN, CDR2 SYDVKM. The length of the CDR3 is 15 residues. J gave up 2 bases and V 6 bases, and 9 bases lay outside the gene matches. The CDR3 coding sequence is TGTGCCAGCAGGCCGACCGGGACAGGTACCTACGAGCAGTACTTC. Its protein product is CASRPTGTGTYEQYF.

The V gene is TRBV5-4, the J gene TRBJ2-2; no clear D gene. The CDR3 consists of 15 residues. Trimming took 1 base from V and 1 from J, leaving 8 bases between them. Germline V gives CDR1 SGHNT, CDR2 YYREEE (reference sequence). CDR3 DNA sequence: TGTGCCAGCAGCTTGAATTCTCTGAACACCGGGGAGCTGTTTTTT. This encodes CASSLNSLNTGELFF.

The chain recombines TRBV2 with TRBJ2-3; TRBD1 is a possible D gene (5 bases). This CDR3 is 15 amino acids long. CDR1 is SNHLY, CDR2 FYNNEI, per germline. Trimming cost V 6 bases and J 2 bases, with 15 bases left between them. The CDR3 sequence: CASRDTGALTDTQYF. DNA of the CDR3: TGTGCCAGCAGAGATACAGGTGCCCTCACAGATACGCAGTATTTT.

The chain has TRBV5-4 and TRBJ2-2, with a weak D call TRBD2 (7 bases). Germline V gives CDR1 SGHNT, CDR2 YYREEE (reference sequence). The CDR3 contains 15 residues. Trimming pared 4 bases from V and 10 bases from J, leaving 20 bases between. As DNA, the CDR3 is TGTGCCAGCAGCCGAACAGGGAGGGCCGGTCAGGAGCTGTTTTTT. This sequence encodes CASSRTGRAGQELFF.

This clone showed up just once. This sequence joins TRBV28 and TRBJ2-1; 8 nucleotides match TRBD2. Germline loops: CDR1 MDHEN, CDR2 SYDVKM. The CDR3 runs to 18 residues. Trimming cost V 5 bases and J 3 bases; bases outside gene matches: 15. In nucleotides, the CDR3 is TGTGCCAGCAGTGATGGACTAGCCCCTCTGGCCTTCTACAATGAGCAGTTCTTC. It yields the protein CASSDGLAPLAFYNEQFF.

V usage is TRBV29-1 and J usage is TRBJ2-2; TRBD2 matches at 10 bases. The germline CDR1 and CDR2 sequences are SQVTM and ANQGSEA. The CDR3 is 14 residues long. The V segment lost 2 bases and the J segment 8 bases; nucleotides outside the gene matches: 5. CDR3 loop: CSVERLAGAGELFF. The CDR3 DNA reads TGCAGCGTTGAAAGACTAGCGGGCGCGGGGGAGCTGTTTTTT.

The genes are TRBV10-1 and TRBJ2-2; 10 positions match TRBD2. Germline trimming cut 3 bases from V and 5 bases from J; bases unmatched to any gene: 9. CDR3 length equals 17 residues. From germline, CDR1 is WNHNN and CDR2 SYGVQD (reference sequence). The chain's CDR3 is CASSDLGLAISTGELFF. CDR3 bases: TGCGCCAGCAGTGACCTGGGACTAGCGATCAGTACCGGGGAGCTGTTTTTT.

CDR3 protein: CASQGSEYEQYF. DNA for the CDR3: TGTGCTTCTCAGGGGAGTGAGTACGAGCAGTACTTC. This chain connects TRBV7-9 to TRBJ2-7; a possible D gene is TRBD1 (6 bases). The CDR3 covers 12 residues. Germline values: CDR1 SEHNR, CDR2 FQNEAQ (reference sequence). The full variable domain, with the rest looked up from reference TRBV7-9 and TRBJ2-7, is DTGVSQNPRHKITKRGQNVTFRCDPISEHNRLYWYRQTLGQGPEFLTYFQNEAQLEKSRLLSDRFSAERPKGSFSTLEIQRTEQGDSAMYLCASQGSEYEQYFGPGTRLTVT.

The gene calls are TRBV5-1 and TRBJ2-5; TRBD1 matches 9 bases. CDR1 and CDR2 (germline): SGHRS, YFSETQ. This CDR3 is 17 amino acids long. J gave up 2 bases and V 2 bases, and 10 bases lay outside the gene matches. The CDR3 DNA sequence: TGCGCCAGCAGCTTTTATATCACTGGGACAGGGCAAGAGACCCAGTACTTC. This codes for CASSFYITGTGQETQYF.

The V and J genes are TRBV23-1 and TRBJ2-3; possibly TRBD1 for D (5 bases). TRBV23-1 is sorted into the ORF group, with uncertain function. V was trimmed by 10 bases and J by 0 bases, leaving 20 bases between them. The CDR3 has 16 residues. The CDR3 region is CATPALGADSTDTQYF. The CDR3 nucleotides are TGCGCCACCCCGGCGCTAGGGGCGGACAGCACAGATACGCAGTATTTT.

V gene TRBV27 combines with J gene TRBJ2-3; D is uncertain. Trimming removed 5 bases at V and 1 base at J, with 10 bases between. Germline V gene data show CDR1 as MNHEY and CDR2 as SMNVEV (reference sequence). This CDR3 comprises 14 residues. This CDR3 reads CASSPQWGTDTQYF. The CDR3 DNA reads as TGTGCCAGCAGTCCACAGTGGGGCACAGATACGCAGTATTTT.

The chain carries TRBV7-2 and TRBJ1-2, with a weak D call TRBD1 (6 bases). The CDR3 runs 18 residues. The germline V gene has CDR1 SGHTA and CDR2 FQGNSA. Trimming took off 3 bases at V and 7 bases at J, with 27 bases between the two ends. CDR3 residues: CASSFSSGISGTTGGYTF. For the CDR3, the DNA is TGTGCCAGCAGCTTTAGTAGTGGGATATCCGGGACAACTGGTGGCTACACCTTC.

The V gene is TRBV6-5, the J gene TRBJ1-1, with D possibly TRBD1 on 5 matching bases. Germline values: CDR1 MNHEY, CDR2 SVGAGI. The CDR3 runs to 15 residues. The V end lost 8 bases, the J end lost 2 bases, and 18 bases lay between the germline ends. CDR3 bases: TGTGCCAGCCGTAAGATTCGGGGGATCAACACTGAAGCTTTCTTT. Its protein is CASRKIRGINTEAFF.

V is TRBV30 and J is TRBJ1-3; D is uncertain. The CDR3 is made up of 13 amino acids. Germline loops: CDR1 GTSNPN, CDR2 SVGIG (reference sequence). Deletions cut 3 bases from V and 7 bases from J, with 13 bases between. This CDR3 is CAWRGLVENTIYF. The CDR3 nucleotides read TGTGCCTGGAGAGGACTGGTCGAGAACACCATATATTTT.

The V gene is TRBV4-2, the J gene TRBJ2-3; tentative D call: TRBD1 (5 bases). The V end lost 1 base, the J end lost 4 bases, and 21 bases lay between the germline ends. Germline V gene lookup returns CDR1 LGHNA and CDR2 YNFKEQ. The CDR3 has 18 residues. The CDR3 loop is CASSQGGVTHLMADTQYF. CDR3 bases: TGTGCCAGCAGCCAAGGGGGCGTAACTCACCTCATGGCAGATACGCAGTATTTT.

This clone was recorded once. The CDR3: CSVEDEREASYEQYF. The CDR3 bases are TGCAGCGTTGAAGATGAGCGGGAGGCCTCCTACGAGCAGTACTTC. The chain recombines TRBV29-1 with TRBJ2-7; 9 nucleotides align to TRBD2. The V gene end was trimmed by 0 bases and the J gene end by 0 bases; junction bases not matched to a gene: 3. The germline gives CDR1 SQVTM, CDR2 ANQGSEA. The CDR3 sequence is 15 residues long.